This TCR beta chain was found in a study of human T cells and chemical hapten exposure. One entry per CDR3 protein, called by TCRdb with MiXCR from the RACE reads. The sample includes 79,000 or so distinct CDR3 sequences, about a tenth of them seen just once. CDR1 is SGHNT, CDR2 YYREEE, per germline (reference sequence). There are 13 residues in the CDR3. A word on this clonotype: Its target is not known. Compared with germline, one end of the junction differs, possibly owing to a read error.

Time point in this sample: patch test 1, 2 weeks after DPC sensitization. The sample's treatment: therapeutic diphenylcyclopropenone sensitization with weekly scalp DPC. Venepuncture was done earlier than the placement of each patch test. Study-wide results and limits: Counts of TCRs expanded at PT1 correlated positively with patch test score.

The chain couples TRBV5-4 to TRBJ2-3; D gene unclear. The TCR was taken from a woman between 50 and 59 years old with alopecia areata. Some clones in this sample may be carry-over from other donors' samples. The sample consisted of whole blood, taken in connection with sensitization to the hapten diphenylcyclopropenone (DPC). The CDR3 DNA reads as TGTGCCAGCAACTTGGATGTAGCAGATACGCAGTATTTT. As protein: CASNLDVADTQYF.